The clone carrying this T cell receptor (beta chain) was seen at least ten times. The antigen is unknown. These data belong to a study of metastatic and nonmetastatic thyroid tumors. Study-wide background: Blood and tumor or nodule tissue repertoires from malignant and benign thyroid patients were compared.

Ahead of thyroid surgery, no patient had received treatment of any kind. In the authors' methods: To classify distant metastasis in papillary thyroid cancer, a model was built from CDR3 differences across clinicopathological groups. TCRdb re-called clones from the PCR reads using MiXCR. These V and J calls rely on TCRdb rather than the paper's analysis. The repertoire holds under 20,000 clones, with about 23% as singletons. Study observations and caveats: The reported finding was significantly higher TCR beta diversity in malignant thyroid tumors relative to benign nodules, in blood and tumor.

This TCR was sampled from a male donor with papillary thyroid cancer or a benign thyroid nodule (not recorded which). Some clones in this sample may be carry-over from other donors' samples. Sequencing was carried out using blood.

CDR3 nucleotides: TGTGCCAGCAGCGTAAGCGGGGTCGGGGGGGAGACCCAGTACTTC. Protein: CASSVSGVGGETQYF. The rearrangement uses TRBV9 and TRBJ2-5, with 7 bases aligning to TRBD2. The V segment lost 1 base and the J segment 5 bases; nucleotides outside the gene matches: 8. CDR3 size: 15 residues. The germline V gene encodes CDR1 SGDLS and CDR2 YYNGEE.